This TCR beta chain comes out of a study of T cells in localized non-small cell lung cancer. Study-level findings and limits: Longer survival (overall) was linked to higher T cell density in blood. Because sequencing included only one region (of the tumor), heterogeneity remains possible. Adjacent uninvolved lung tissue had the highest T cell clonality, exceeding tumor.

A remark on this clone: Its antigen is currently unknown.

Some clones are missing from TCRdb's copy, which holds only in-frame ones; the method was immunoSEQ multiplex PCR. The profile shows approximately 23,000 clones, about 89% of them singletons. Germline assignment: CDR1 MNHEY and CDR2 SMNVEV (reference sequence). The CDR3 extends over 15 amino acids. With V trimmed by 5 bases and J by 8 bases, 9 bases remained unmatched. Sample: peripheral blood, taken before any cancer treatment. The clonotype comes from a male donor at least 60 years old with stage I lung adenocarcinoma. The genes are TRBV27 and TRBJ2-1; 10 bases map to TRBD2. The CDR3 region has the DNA TGTGCCAGCAGTCAAGCTAGCGGGAGTTTCTATGAGCAGTTCTTC. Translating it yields CASSQASGSFYEQFF.